This passage covers 21 T cell receptor beta chains from one sample sequenced in a study of shared clonotypes between healthy human individuals. The repertoire was sequenced with immunoSEQ multiplex PCR; TCRdb's copy has only in-frame clones and lacks some. The sample holds 1,500,000 or so clones, roughly 95% seen once. Sequencing input: naive CD4+ T cells sorted from blood. As for subset: CD45RA+ positively selected. The receptors originated from a man aged 25 to 45 in good health.

The rearrangement joins TRBV5-1 to TRBJ2-5; TRBD2 matches 7 bases. Germline CDR1 SGHRS, CDR2 YFSETQ. The CDR3 covers 12 residues. V trimming: 4 bases; J trimming: 9 bases; junction bases outside the gene matches: 6. CDR3 coding DNA: TGCGCCAGCAGCCCGGGGAGGGAGGCCCAGTACTTC. Translation gives CASSPGREAQYF.

The gene calls are TRBV19 and TRBJ2-3; D may correspond to TRBD1 or TRBD2 (5 bases each). CDR1 and CDR2 (germline): LNHDA, SQIVND (reference sequence). Trimming removed 3 bases at V and 6 bases at J, with 10 bases between. The CDR3 has 13 amino acids. CDR3 sequence: CASSIGTPDTQYF. CDR3 bases: TGTGCCAGTAGTATTGGGACCCCGGATACGCAGTATTTT.

J is TRBJ2-1 and V is TRBV4-1; perhaps TRBD1 as D (5 bases). Trimming pared 0 bases from V and 0 bases from J, leaving 24 bases between. Per the germline V gene, CDR1 is MGHRA and CDR2 is YSYEKL. The CDR3 has 21 residues. The CDR3, as DNA: TGCGCCAGCAGCCAAGACCCAGGGAATGCTTTCGTTCAAAGCTCCTACAATGAGCAGTTCTTC. Residues: CASSQDPGNAFVQSSYNEQFF.

The chain uses TRBV7-8 and TRBJ1-3; no definite D call. CDR1 SGHVS and CDR2 FQNEAQ come from the germline V gene. Trimming cost V 5 bases and J 7 bases, with 9 bases left between them. The CDR3 consists of 12 residues. The CDR3 coding sequence is TGTGCCAGCAGCCCCTTGGGGAACACCATATATTTT. This codes for CASSPLGNTIYF.

The rearrangement joins TRBV6-5 to TRBJ2-2; D is undetermined. Between the trimmed V and J ends, which lost 2 bases and 5 bases, there was a span of 6 bases. Germline loops: CDR1 MNHEY, CDR2 SVGAGI. The length of the CDR3 is 13 residues. CDR3 DNA: TGTGCCAGCAGTTACCCAATAACCGGGGAGCTGTTTTTT. Its translation: CASSYPITGELFF.

Notes on this clone: The sample has other DNA sequences that encode this CDR3 too. The DNA of the CDR3 is TGCGCCAGCAGCTTGGTTGGCGGATCCGGGGAGCTGTTTTTT. Protein product: CASSLVGGSGELFF. This rearrangement joins TRBV5-1 to TRBJ2-2; D is uncertain. The CDR3 covers 14 residues. Per the germline V gene, CDR1 is SGHRS and CDR2 is YFSETQ. V lost 0 bases to trimming and J lost 6 bases, with 9 bases between them.

The chain carries TRBV11-3 and TRBJ2-2; maybe TRBD1 (6 bases). Trimming removed 3 bases from V and 1 base from J, with 9 bases in between. This CDR3 spans 15 amino acids. Germline CDR1 and CDR2: SGHNT and YENEEA. CDR3 amino acids: CASSFEGVNTGELFF. CDR3 in DNA: TGTGCCAGCAGCTTTGAGGGGGTGAACACCGGGGAGCTGTTTTTT.

The rearrangement links TRBV9 to TRBJ2-2; 7 positions match TRBD1. CDR1 SGDLS and CDR2 YYNGEE come from the germline V gene. CDR3 length: 15 amino acids. J was trimmed by 6 bases and V by 4 bases; bases with no gene match: 9. In nucleotides, the CDR3 is TGTGCCAGCAGCCCTGACAGGGACCGGCCCGGGGAGCTGTTTTTT. It codes for CASSPDRDRPGELFF.

The J gene is TRBJ2-2, the V gene TRBV5-1; TRBD2 matches at 9 bases. This CDR3 spans 18 amino acids. In germline, CDR1 is SGHRS, CDR2 YFSETQ. The trim removed 5 bases at V and 4 bases at J, leaving 15 bases unmatched. CDR3 in amino acids: CASSPLKGGRAFTGELFF. The DNA for the CDR3 is TGCGCCAGCAGTCCCCTCAAAGGCGGGAGGGCTTTCACCGGGGAGCTGTTTTTT.

A note on this clone: Other DNA sequences in this sample translate to the same CDR3. This sequence joins TRBV9 and TRBJ1-3, with D hard to call. This CDR3 has 13 residues. V lost 0 bases, J lost 4 bases, and 5 bases lay in between. The germline CDR1 and CDR2 sequences are SGDLS and YYNGEE. CDR3 protein: CASSVAQGNTIYF. CDR3 sequence (DNA): TGTGCCAGCAGCGTAGCTCAGGGAAACACCATATATTTT.

The chain carries TRBV5-1 and TRBJ1-2, with 11 bases fitting TRBD1. The ends lost 4 bases at V and 2 bases at J; junction bases unmatched: 10. In germline, CDR1 is SGHRS, CDR2 YFSETQ. This CDR3 contains 17 residues. CDR3 amino acids: CASSNDAGDRGNYGYTF. The CDR3 DNA is TGCGCCAGCAGCAATGACGCCGGGGACAGGGGGAACTATGGCTACACCTTC. Full variable domain (missing parts from reference TRBV5-1 and TRBJ1-2): KAGVTQTPRYLIKTRGQQVTLSCSPISGHRSVSWYQQTPGQGLQFLFEYFSETQRNKGNFPGRFSGRQFSNSRSEMNVSTLELGDSALYLCASSNDAGDRGNYGYTFGSGTRLTVV.

This sequence joins TRBV7-6 and TRBJ2-2; 8 positions match TRBD1. Trimming at V came to 4 bases and at J to 4 bases, leaving 5 bases not matched to a gene. Germline V CDR1 and CDR2: SGHVS, FNYEAQ. The CDR3 covers 15 residues. The CDR3 nucleotides are TGTGCCAGCAGCTCTCCGGGACAGGTCACCGGGGAGCTGTTTTTT. Translation: CASSSPGQVTGELFF.

The J gene is TRBJ2-7, the V gene TRBV19; TRBD1 agrees at 7 bases. The CDR3 is 13 residues long. The germline CDR1 and CDR2 sequences are LNHDA and SQIVND (reference sequence). The V and J ends lost 6 bases and 5 bases, in that order; junction bases with no gene match: 7. The CDR3 DNA is TGTGCCAGTAGGGCGACAGGGTTCCACGAGCAGTACTTC. This sequence encodes CASRATGFHEQYF.

A remark on this clone: The same CDR3 is also encoded by other DNA sequences in this sample. This chain links TRBV9 with TRBJ2-1, with TRBD2 matching over 8 bases. V lost 0 bases, J lost 0 bases, and 5 bases stayed unmatched. The CDR3 is made up of 17 amino acids. CDR1 and CDR2 from the germline V gene are SGDLS and YYNGEE. In DNA, the CDR3 is TGTGCCAGCAGCGTAGCCGGGCTAGCGGGCTCCTACAATGAGCAGTTCTTC. Its translation is CASSVAGLAGSYNEQFF.

The chain is built from TRBV5-1 and TRBJ1-1, with D perhaps matching TRBD1 (5 bases). The CDR3 is 16 amino acids. Deletions cut 0 bases from V and 5 bases from J, with 17 bases between. Germline assignment: CDR1 SGHRS and CDR2 YFSETQ. The CDR3: CASSLAVAGRVTEAFF. The CDR3 DNA is TGCGCCAGCAGCTTGGCCGTAGCGGGCAGGGTGACTGAAGCTTTCTTT.

The chain combines TRBV21-1 with TRBJ2-7; the table's D gene call, TRBD1, was not cross checked with the DNA. TRBV21-1 is described as a pseudogene. The CDR3 runs 18 residues. Written as DNA, the CDR3 is TGTGTAATCTATCAGGAGGACAGGGGATCCAGCCTAAGGTACGAGCAGTACTTC. It codes for CVIYQEDRGSSLRYEQYF.

V usage is TRBV6-6 and J usage is TRBJ2-5, with D maybe TRBD2 (5 bases). The CDR3 loop spans 14 amino acids. V was shortened by 6 bases and J by 1 base, with 12 bases between the two germline ends. In germline, CDR1 is MNHNY, CDR2 SVGAGI (reference sequence). The CDR3 DNA reads as TGTGCCAGCAGCTCCCCAGCGGTCCAAGAGACCCAGTACTTC. Translated, it gives CASSSPAVQETQYF.

The count of this clone is one. The chain combines TRBV27 with TRBJ2-6; tentative D call: TRBD1 (6 bases). Germline assignment: CDR1 MNHEY and CDR2 SMNVEV (reference sequence). The V end lost 3 bases, the J end lost 0 bases, and 15 bases lay between the germline ends. This CDR3 has 18 amino acids. CDR3 loop: CASSFQTRQVSGANVLTF. The CDR3 nucleotides read TGTGCCAGCAGTTTCCAAACGAGACAGGTCTCTGGGGCCAACGTCCTGACTTTC.

J is TRBJ1-2 and V is TRBV2; D unresolved. The length of the CDR3 is 14 residues. From germline, CDR1 is SNHLY and CDR2 FYNNEI. V shed 3 bases and J shed 2 bases, with 10 bases lying between them. This chain's CDR3 is CASSDGAQNYGYTF. The CDR3 DNA sequence: TGTGCCAGCAGTGATGGCGCACAGAACTATGGCTACACCTTC. Based on the CDR3 plus reference TRBV2 and TRBJ1-2, the full variable domain is EPEVTQTPSHQVTQMGQEVILRCVPISNHLYFYWYRQILGQKVEFLVSFYNNEISEKSEIFDDQFSVERPDGSNFTLKIRSTKLEDSAMYFCASSDGAQNYGYTFGSGTRLTVV.

The gene calls are TRBV10-1 and TRBJ2-7; no clear D. The CDR3 length is 16 residues. Germline V gene lookup returns CDR1 WNHNN and CDR2 SYGVQD (reference sequence). Deletions cut 0 bases from V and 5 bases from J, with 17 bases between. The CDR3 DNA sequence: TGCGCCAGCAGTGAGTCCGGCAGGCGCTCGTTGAACGAGCAGTACTTC. It encodes CASSESGRRSLNEQYF.

The chain employs TRBV5-1 and TRBJ1-2; the match to TRBD1 covers 7 bases. This CDR3 has 16 residues. V trimming: 0 bases; J trimming: 2 bases; junction bases outside the gene matches: 7. Germline loops: CDR1 SGHRS, CDR2 YFSETQ. This CDR3 is CASSLAPGTVNYGYTF. CDR3 DNA: TGCGCCAGCAGCTTGGCCCCGGGGACAGTAAACTATGGCTACACCTTC.